This T cell receptor beta chain was recorded in a study of blood T cell repertoires in COVID-19. Germline CDR1 SGHDT, CDR2 YYEEEE. This CDR3 has 16 residues. V was clipped by 6 bases and J by 0 bases, with 15 bases between them. Authors' data handling: Amplified reference gene primers provided the basis for estimating nucleated cell counts. Libraries were prepared by immunoSEQ multiplex PCR; TCRdb keeps only in-frame clonotypes and omits some of them. For V, J and clone size, that table is used; D and trimming come from the DNA. The table records 80,000 to 130,000 clones, roughly 90% of them present only once.

The rearrangement links TRBV5-6 to TRBJ2-2; D is undetermined. The TCR was taken from a woman aged 60-75 years with acute or convalescent COVID-19. Sequencing was performed on peripheral blood. The CDR3 reads CASTREALSNTGELFF. The CDR3 DNA follows: TGTGCCAGCACCCGTGAAGCGCTGTCGAACACCGGGGAGCTGTTTTTT.